A selection of T cell receptor beta chains follows, all from one sample in a study of response to subunit inactivated influenza vaccine. Via MiXCR, TCRdb re-called the RT-PCR reads, giving one row per CDR3 protein. Here the sample spans 800,000 to 1,000,000 distinct CDR3 sequences, over 20% being singletons. The sample consisted of PBMCs from blood, taken 5 days after vaccination. All receptors derive from a man aged 45 to 65 who received an inactivated influenza vaccine. Each CDR3 is given with its conserved first and last residue. A row's size may be missing; if present it is once, few, many or a size class.

len: 13
abundance: -
j_gene: TRBJ2-7
v_gene: TRBV9
CDR3aa: CASSVDPGSEQYF

len: 15
abundance: many
j_gene: TRBJ2-7
v_gene: TRBV28
CDR3aa: CASSLATGGIYEQYF

len: 15
abundance: -
j_gene: TRBJ2-4
v_gene: TRBV24-1
CDR3aa: CATSDPGQGAHIQYF

len: 12
abundance: many
j_gene: TRBJ2-7
v_gene: TRBV29-1
CDR3aa: CSVEVWGNEQYF

len: 13
abundance: few
j_gene: TRBJ2-5
v_gene: TRBV10-3
CDR3aa: CAISEGQRETQYF

len: 12
abundance: -
j_gene: TRBJ1-5
v_gene: TRBV20-1
CDR3aa: CSVDRGNQPQHF

len: 17
abundance: -
j_gene: TRBJ2-1
v_gene: TRBV28
CDR3aa: CASSSVAGLGSYNEQFF

len: 15
abundance: few
j_gene: TRBJ2-1
v_gene: TRBV5-1
CDR3aa: CASSLSGTPFDEQFF

len: 12
abundance: -
j_gene: TRBJ2-3
v_gene: TRBV7-2
CDR3aa: CASSSDWGTQYF

len: 14
abundance: -
j_gene: TRBJ2-7
v_gene: TRBV25-1
CDR3aa: CASSEYNRGYEQYF

len: 16
abundance: -
j_gene: TRBJ2-3
v_gene: TRBV27
CDR3aa: CASSIHPTGQLDTQYF

len: 15
abundance: -
j_gene: TRBJ2-1
v_gene: TRBV7-6
CDR3aa: CASSLVGWGVDEQFF

len: 15
abundance: -
j_gene: TRBJ2-3
v_gene: TRBV4-3
CDR3aa: CASSQSVGDTDTQYF

len: 16
abundance: -
j_gene: TRBJ2-1
v_gene: TRBV7-2
CDR3aa: CASSLALGPWHNEQFF

len: 15
abundance: -
j_gene: TRBJ2-7
v_gene: TRBV20-1
CDR3aa: CSAQYRDSWSYEQYF

len: 17
abundance: once
j_gene: TRBJ2-7
v_gene: TRBV6-2/TRBV6-3
CDR3aa: CASSYHRTSGASYEQYF

len: 15
abundance: -
j_gene: TRBJ2-1
v_gene: TRBV5-1
CDR3aa: CASSLFSGGDNEQFF

len: 16
abundance: -
j_gene: TRBJ2-7
v_gene: TRBV5-6
CDR3aa: CASSILGGSWTYEQYF

len: 16
abundance: -
j_gene: TRBJ2-2
v_gene: TRBV9
CDR3aa: CASSVVGRRGTGELFF

len: 14
abundance: -
j_gene: TRBJ2-3
v_gene: TRBV30
CDR3aa: CAWTSGTGADTQYF

len: 19
abundance: -
j_gene: TRBJ2-1
v_gene: TRBV11-2
CDR3aa: CASSSRRREWASSYNEQFF

len: 14
abundance: few
j_gene: TRBJ2-7
v_gene: TRBV4-3
CDR3aa: CASSQMGRAYEQYF

len: 17
abundance: once
j_gene: TRBJ1-4
v_gene: TRBV28
CDR3aa: CASSLPRQGRRNEKLFF

len: 15
abundance: -
j_gene: TRBJ1-2
v_gene: TRBV12-3/TRBV12-4
CDR3aa: CASKSSGDHRDGYTF

len: 15
abundance: -
j_gene: TRBJ2-3
v_gene: TRBV5-1
CDR3aa: CASSYDKPDTDTQYF

len: 15
abundance: few
j_gene: TRBJ2-5
v_gene: TRBV7-2
CDR3aa: CASSLWAAWQETQYF

len: 13
abundance: few
j_gene: TRBJ2-7
v_gene: TRBV24-1
CDR3aa: CATGRRGSYEQYF

len: 19
abundance: -
j_gene: TRBJ2-2
v_gene: TRBV10-2
CDR3aa: CASSESMTSGELWTGELFF

len: 12
abundance: many
j_gene: TRBJ1-2
v_gene: TRBV20-1
CDR3aa: CSARDRRYGYTF